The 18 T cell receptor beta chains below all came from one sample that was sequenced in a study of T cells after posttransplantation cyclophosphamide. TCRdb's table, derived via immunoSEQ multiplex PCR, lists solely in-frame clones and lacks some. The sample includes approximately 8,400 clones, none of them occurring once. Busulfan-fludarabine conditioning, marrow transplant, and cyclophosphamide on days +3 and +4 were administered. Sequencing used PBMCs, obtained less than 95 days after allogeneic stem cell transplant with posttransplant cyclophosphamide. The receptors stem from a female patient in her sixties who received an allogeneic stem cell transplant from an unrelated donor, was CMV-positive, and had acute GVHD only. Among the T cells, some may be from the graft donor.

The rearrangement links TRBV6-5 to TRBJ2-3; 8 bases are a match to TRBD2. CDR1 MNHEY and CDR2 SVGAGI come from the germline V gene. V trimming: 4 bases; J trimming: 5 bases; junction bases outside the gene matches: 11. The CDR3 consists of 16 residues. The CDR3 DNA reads TGTGCCAGCAGTTCCCTTCAGGCGGGGGGAGAAGATACGCAGTATTTT. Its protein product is CASSSLQAGGEDTQYF.

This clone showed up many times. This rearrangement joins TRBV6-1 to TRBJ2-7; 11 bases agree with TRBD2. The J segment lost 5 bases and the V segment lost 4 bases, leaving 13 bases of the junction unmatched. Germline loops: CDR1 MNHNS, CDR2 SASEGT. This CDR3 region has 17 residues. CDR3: CASSGAFSGGAIHEQYF. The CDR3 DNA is TGTGCCAGCAGTGGGGCGTTTAGCGGGGGGGCCATCCACGAGCAGTACTTC.

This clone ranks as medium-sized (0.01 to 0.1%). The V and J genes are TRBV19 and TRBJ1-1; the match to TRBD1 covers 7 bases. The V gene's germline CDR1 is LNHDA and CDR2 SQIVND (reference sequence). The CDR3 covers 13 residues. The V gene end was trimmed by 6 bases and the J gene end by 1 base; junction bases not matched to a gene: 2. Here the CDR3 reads CASRGQSNTEAFF. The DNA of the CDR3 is TGTGCCAGTAGGGGACAGTCGAACACTGAAGCTTTCTTT.

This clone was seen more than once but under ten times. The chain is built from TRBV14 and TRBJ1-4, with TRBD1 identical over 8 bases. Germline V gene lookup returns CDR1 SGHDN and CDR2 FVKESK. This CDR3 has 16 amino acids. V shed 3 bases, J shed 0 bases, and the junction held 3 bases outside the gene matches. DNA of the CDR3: TGTGCCAGCAGCCACAGGGGGCGGGCAACTAATGAAAAACTGTTTTTT. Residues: CASSHRGRATNEKLFF.

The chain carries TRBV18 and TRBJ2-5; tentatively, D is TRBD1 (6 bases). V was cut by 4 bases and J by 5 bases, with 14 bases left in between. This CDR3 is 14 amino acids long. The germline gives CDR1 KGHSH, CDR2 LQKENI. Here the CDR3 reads CASSLSGQIETQYF. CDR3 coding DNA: TGTGCCAGCTCACTGAGCGGACAGATCGAGACCCAGTACTTC.

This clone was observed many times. CDR3 region: CASSSGAGQLGTEAFF. The CDR3, as DNA: TGTGCCAGCAGCTCGGGGGCGGGACAGCTAGGCACTGAAGCTTTCTTT. The J gene is TRBJ1-1, the V gene TRBV5-4, with 7 bases lining up with TRBD1. J gave up 4 bases and V 3 bases, and 12 bases lay outside the gene matches. The CDR3 runs to 16 residues. In germline, CDR1 is SGHNT, CDR2 YYREEE (reference sequence).

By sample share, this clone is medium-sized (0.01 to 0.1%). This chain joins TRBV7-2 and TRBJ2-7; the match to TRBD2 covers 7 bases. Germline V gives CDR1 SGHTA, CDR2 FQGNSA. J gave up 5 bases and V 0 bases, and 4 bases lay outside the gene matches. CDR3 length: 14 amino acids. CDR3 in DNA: TGTGCCAGCAGCTTAGCTGCGGGAGCCAACGAGCAGTACTTC. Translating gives CASSLAAGANEQYF.

DNA for the CDR3: TGTGCCAGCAGCTTGGGTGCTAGCGGGGTCCAAGAGACCCAGTACTTC. Amino acids: CASSLGASGVQETQYF. The rearrangement joins TRBV11-2 to TRBJ2-5, with 9 bases lining up with TRBD2. The CDR3 is made up of 16 amino acids. The junction had 6 bases not matched to a gene; V was cut back by 3 bases and J by 1 base. Germline V gene sequence: CDR1 SGHAT, CDR2 FQNNGV.

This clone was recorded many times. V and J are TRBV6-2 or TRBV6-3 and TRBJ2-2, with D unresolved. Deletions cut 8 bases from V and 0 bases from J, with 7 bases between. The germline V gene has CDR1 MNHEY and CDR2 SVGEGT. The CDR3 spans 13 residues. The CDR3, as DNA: TGTGCCAGCCTACAGACGAACACCGGGGAGCTGTTTTTT. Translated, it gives CASLQTNTGELFF.

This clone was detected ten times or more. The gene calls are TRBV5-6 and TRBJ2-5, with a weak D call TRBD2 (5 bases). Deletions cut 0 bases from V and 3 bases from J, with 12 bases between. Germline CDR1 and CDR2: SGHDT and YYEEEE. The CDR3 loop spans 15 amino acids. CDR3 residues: CASSLGGSSEETQYF. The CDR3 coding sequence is TGTGCCAGCAGCTTGGGCGGGTCTAGTGAAGAGACCCAGTACTTC.

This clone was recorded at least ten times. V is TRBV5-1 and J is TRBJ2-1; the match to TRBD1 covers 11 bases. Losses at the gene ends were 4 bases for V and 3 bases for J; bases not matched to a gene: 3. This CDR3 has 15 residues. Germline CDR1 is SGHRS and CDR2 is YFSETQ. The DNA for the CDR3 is TGCGCCAGCAGCAGGACAGGGGGCTTCTACAATGAGCAGTTCTTC. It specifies CASSRTGGFYNEQFF.

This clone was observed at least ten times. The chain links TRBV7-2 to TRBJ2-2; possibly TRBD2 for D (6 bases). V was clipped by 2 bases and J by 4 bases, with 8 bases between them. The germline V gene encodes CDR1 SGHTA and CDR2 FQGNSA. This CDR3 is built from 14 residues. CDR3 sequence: CASSLLASTGELFF. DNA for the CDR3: TGTGCCAGCAGCTTACTAGCGAGCACCGGGGAGCTGTTTTTT.

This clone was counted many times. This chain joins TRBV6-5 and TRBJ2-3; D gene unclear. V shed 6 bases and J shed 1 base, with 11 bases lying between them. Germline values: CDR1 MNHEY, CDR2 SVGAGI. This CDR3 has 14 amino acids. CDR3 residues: CASRLTGRTDTQYF. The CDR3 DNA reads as TGTGCCAGCAGGCTGACTGGCCGCACAGATACGCAGTATTTT.

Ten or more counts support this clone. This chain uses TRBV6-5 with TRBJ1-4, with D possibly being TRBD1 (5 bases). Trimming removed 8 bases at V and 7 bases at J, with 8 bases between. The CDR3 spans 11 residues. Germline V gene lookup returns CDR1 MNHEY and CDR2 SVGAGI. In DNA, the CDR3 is TGTGCCAGCGGGGGGAGTGAAAAACTGTTTTTT. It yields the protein CASGGSEKLFF.

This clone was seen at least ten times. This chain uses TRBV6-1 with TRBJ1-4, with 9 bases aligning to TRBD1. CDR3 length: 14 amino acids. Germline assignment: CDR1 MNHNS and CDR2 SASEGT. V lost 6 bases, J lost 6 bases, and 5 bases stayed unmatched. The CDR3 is CASSRGQGYEKLFF. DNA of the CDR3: TGTGCCAGCAGCAGGGGACAGGGTTATGAAAAACTGTTTTTT.

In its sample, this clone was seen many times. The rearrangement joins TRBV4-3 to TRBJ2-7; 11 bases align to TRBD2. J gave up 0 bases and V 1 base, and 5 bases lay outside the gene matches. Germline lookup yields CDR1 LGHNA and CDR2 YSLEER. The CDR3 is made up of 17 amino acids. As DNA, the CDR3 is TGCGCCAGCAGCCAAGCCGCCGGGACTAGCGGCTCCTACGAGCAGTACTTC. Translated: CASSQAAGTSGSYEQYF.

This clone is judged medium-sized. The CDR3 loop reads CASSFGTNEKLFF. CDR3 coding DNA: TGTGCCAGCAGCTTCGGAACTAATGAAAAACTGTTTTTT. The chain is built from TRBV7-9 and TRBJ1-4, with no clear D. Germline V gene data show CDR1 as SEHNR and CDR2 as FQNEAQ (reference sequence). V lost 3 bases and J lost 1, with 3 bases in between. The CDR3 has 13 residues.

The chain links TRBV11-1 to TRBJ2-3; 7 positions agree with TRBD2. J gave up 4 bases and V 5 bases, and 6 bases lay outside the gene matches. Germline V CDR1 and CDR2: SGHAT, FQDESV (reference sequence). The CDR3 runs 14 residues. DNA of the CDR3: TGTGCCAGCAGCCGAACGGGGGGAGCAGATACGCAGTATTTT. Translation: CASSRTGGADTQYF.